The 13 T cell receptor beta chains in this list originate from one sample, sequenced in a study of blood T cell repertoires in COVID-19. TCRdb keeps only in-frame clones here, not all; method: immunoSEQ multiplex PCR. Among 160,000 or so clones listed, 80% were seen once. Sequenced sample: PBMCs or T cells enriched from blood (not recorded which). All receptors come from a man aged 40-55 years who had recovered from COVID-19.

The rearrangement links TRBV7-6 to TRBJ2-7; a possible D gene is TRBD2 (7 bases). Looked up from germline, CDR1 is SGHVS and CDR2 is FNYEAQ. V dropped 2 bases and J dropped 1 base, with 18 bases sitting between them. CDR3 length equals 17 residues. CDR3 sequence: CASSLSAAGALSYEQYF. The DNA for the CDR3 is TGTGCCAGCAGCTTATCGGCTGCGGGGGCCCTTTCCTACGAGCAGTACTTC.

The chain employs TRBV4-2 and TRBJ2-5, with 12 nucleotides matching TRBD2. Germline V lookup: CDR1 LGHNA, CDR2 YNFKEQ. The CDR3 runs 15 residues. V trimming: 4 bases; J trimming: 5 bases; junction bases outside the gene matches: 5. CDR3 DNA sequence: TGTGCCAGCAGCCCTAGCGGGGGGGCCTCGGAGACCCAGTACTTC. As protein: CASSPSGGASETQYF.

The V call is TRBV12-5, the J call TRBJ1-5; 10 bases are a match to TRBD1. The CDR3 is made up of 20 amino acids. Germline CDR1 reads LGHNT; CDR2 reads FRNRAP. Losses at the gene ends were 0 bases for V and 1 base for J; bases not matched to a gene: 12. The CDR3 here is CASGLVVPGTGAPSNQPQHF. CDR3 in DNA: TGTGCTAGTGGTTTGGTAGTCCCCGGGACAGGGGCCCCGAGCAATCAGCCCCAGCATTTT.

The gene calls are TRBV18 and TRBJ2-6; 8 positions match TRBD1. CDR3 length: 18 amino acids. Germline V gene lookup returns CDR1 KGHSH and CDR2 LQKENI. With 2 bases clipped from V and 4 bases from J, the junction kept 10 bases outside the gene matches. The DNA for the CDR3 is TGTGCCAGCTCACCAATCCCCAGGGGGCTTACCGGGGCCAACGTCCTGACTTTC. It codes for CASSPIPRGLTGANVLTF. The whole variable domain, filled in from reference TRBV18 and TRBJ2-6, reads NAGVMQNPRHLVRRRGQEARLRCSPMKGHSHVYWYRQLPEEGLKFMVYLQKENIIDESGMPKERFSAEFPKEGPSILRIQQVVRGDSAAYFCASSPIPRGLTGANVLTFGAGSRLTVL.

The gene calls are TRBV5-6 and TRBJ2-7; 8 nucleotides agree with TRBD1. Looked up from germline, CDR1 is SGHDT and CDR2 is YYEEEE. This CDR3 is 15 amino acids long. Trimming at V came to 3 bases and at J to 3 bases, leaving 8 bases not matched to a gene. The chain's CDR3 is CASSSSGTGIYEQYF. The CDR3 nucleotides are TGTGCCAGCAGCTCCTCCGGGACAGGAATCTACGAGCAGTACTTC.

In DNA, the CDR3 is TGTGCCAGCAGTAGACAGGAGCCTGGGGCCAACGTCCTGACTTTC. It codes for CASSRQEPGANVLTF. The rearrangement joins TRBV27 to TRBJ2-6, with D possibly being TRBD1 (6 bases). The length of the CDR3 is 15 residues. V was pared by 5 bases and J by 2 bases, with 10 bases between. The germline V gene encodes CDR1 MNHEY and CDR2 SMNVEV (reference sequence).

The chain's CDR3 is CASSGGTWEQETQYF. CDR3 DNA: TGTGCCAGCAGCGGCGGGACCTGGGAGCAAGAGACCCAGTACTTC. This chain connects TRBV7-9 to TRBJ2-5; D might be TRBD2 (6 bases). Between the trimmed V and J ends, which lost 5 bases and 2 bases, there was a span of 15 bases. From germline, CDR1 is SEHNR and CDR2 FQNEAQ (reference sequence). The CDR3 sequence is 15 residues long.

This sequence joins TRBV9 and TRBJ2-3; 10 nucleotides line up with TRBD2. Trimming cost V 2 bases and J 6 bases; bases outside gene matches: 6. CDR1 is SGDLS, CDR2 YYNGEE, per germline. The CDR3 runs 15 residues. This CDR3 is CASSVTSGAQDTQYF. The CDR3 DNA sequence: TGTGCCAGCAGCGTTACTAGCGGGGCACAGGATACGCAGTATTTT.

The V call is TRBV7-8, the J call TRBJ2-1; D is ambiguous. The CDR3 is 15 amino acids. In germline, CDR1 is SGHVS, CDR2 FQNEAQ. Deletions cut 1 base from V and 4 bases from J, with 11 bases between. The CDR3 sequence is CASSLGGAKYNEQFF. CDR3 coding DNA: TGTGCCAGCAGCTTAGGCGGTGCCAAGTACAATGAGCAGTTCTTC.

This chain connects TRBV6-2 or TRBV6-3 to TRBJ2-5; 8 positions agree with TRBD2. Trimming removed 0 bases from V and 1 base from J; junction bases left unmatched: 13. The CDR3 is made up of 19 amino acids. The germline V gene encodes CDR1 MNHEY and CDR2 SVGEGT. The CDR3 bases are TGTGCCAGCAGTTACTCTACTCGTATTAGCGGGGCCGTCCAAGAGACCCAGTACTTC. Translation gives CASSYSTRISGAVQETQYF.

The table lists this clone with a count of one. The chain couples TRBV5-4 to TRBJ1-1; 9 bases agree with TRBD1. The CDR3 loop spans 15 amino acids. Per germline, CDR1 SGHNT and CDR2 YYREEE (reference sequence). The trim removed 6 bases at V and 7 bases at J, leaving 13 bases unmatched. This CDR3 is CASTLGDRAGDEAFF. CDR3 bases: TGTGCCAGCACCCTAGGGGACAGGGCAGGGGATGAAGCTTTCTTT.

This clone was found a few times. The CDR3 loop is CSVELYGYTF. The CDR3 coding sequence is TGCAGCGTTGAGCTATATGGCTACACCTTC. V gene TRBV29-1 combines with J gene TRBJ1-2; D gene uncertain. The CDR3 has 10 residues. The ends were cut back, 3 bases at V and 5 bases at J, with 4 bases in the middle. Germline assignment: CDR1 SQVTM and CDR2 ANQGSEA.

This clone was found once. The rearrangement uses TRBV20-1 and TRBJ2-7; 7 bases are shared with TRBD1. V trimming: 3 bases; J trimming: 9 bases; junction bases outside the gene matches: 5. Germline assignment: CDR1 DFQATT and CDR2 SNEGSKA (reference sequence). The CDR3 sequence is 11 residues long. The CDR3 sequence: CSARGPGGQYF. The DNA for the CDR3 is TGCAGTGCTAGGGGCCCAGGGGGGCAGTACTTC.